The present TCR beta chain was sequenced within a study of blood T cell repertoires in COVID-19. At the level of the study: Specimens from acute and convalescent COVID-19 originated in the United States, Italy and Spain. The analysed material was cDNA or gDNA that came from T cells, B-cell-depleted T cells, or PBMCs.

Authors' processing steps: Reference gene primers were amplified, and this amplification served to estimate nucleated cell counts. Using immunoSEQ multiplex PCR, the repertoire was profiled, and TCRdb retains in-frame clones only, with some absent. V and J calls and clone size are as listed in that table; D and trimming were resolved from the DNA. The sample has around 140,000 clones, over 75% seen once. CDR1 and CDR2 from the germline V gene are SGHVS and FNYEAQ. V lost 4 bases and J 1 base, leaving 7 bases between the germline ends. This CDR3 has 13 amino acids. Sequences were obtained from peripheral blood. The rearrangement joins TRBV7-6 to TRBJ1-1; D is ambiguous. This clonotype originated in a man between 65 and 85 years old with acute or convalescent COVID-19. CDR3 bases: TGTGCCAGCAGCTCCAACAAGAACACTGAAGCTTTCTTT. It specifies CASSSNKNTEAFF. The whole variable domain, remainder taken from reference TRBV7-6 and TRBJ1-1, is GAGVSQSPRYKVTKRGQDVALRCDPISGHVSLYWYRQALGQGPEFLTYFNYEAQQDKSGLPNDRFSAERPEGSISTLTIQRTEQRDSAMYRCASSSNKNTEAFFGQGTRLTVV.